A single sample is the source of the 15 T cell receptor beta chains below, sequenced in a study of T cell responses to AZD1222 COVID-19 vaccine. Profiling relied on immunoSEQ multiplex PCR, and the TCRdb table lists in-frame clones only, not all of them. The sample yields some 250,000 clones, about 94% seen once. The sequencing here drew on peripheral blood, taken 28 days after the second AZD1222 dose. The receptors here all came from an adult who received the AZD1222 COVID-19 vaccine.

V usage is TRBV20-1 and J usage is TRBJ2-3; no definite D call. The CDR3 extends over 11 amino acids. CDR1 is DFQATT, CDR2 SNEGSKA, per germline (reference sequence). The V end was cut by 5 bases, the J end by 5 bases, with 8 bases between. The CDR3 coding sequence is TGCAGTGCTCATCTAGGAGATACGCAGTATTTT. This encodes CSAHLGDTQYF.

The chain joins TRBV5-6 to TRBJ2-3; a possible D gene is TRBD1 (6 bases). The germline V and J ends were trimmed by 2 bases and 5 bases, with 18 bases remaining between them. The CDR3 totals 16 residues. Germline CDR1 and CDR2: SGHDT and YYEEEE. The CDR3 DNA follows: TGTGCCAGCAGCTTCTGGGGGCTACACATTCGAGATACGCAGTATTTT. It is translated as CASSFWGLHIRDTQYF.

The rearrangement links TRBV18 to TRBJ1-3; the D gene is possibly TRBD1 (5 bases). Trimming cost V 6 bases and J 3 bases, with 9 bases left between them. There are 13 residues in the CDR3. Germline V gives CDR1 KGHSH, CDR2 LQKENI. CDR3 coding DNA: TGTGCCAGCTCTCAAGACAGTGGAAACACCATATATTTT. It encodes CASSQDSGNTIYF.

This chain connects TRBV2 to TRBJ2-1, with 10 nucleotides matching TRBD2. The CDR3 sequence is 15 residues long. The V segment lost 4 bases and the J segment 5 bases; nucleotides outside the gene matches: 5. The germline CDR1 and CDR2 sequences are SNHLY and FYNNEI. The CDR3 region has the DNA TGTGCCAGCAGTGGCGATAGCGGGGGGAACAATGAGCAGTTCTTC. Protein sequence: CASSGDSGGNNEQFF.

The chain carries TRBV14 and TRBJ2-7; D not resolved. Trimming removed 0 bases at V and 0 bases at J, with 9 bases between. The germline CDR1 and CDR2 sequences are SGHDN and FVKESK. This CDR3 region has 15 residues. CDR3: CASSQDDFLSYEQYF. CDR3 bases: TGTGCCAGCAGCCAAGATGACTTCCTCTCCTACGAGCAGTACTTC.

The chain has TRBV20-1 and TRBJ1-2, with D uncertain. The CDR3 length is 11 residues. V lost 2 bases and J lost 8, with 9 bases in between. Germline lookup yields CDR1 DFQATT and CDR2 SNEGSKA (reference sequence). CDR3 DNA sequence: TGCAGTGCTAGAATTGGGCGAGGCTACACCTTC. Translating gives CSARIGRGYTF.

This chain links TRBV2 with TRBJ1-2, with D maybe TRBD1 (6 bases). The CDR3 has 13 amino acids. V was trimmed by 6 bases and J by 8 bases, leaving 16 bases between them. Germline V gene lookup returns CDR1 SNHLY and CDR2 FYNNEI. CDR3 region: CASRLARGRGYTF. The CDR3 region has the DNA TGTGCCAGCAGACTTGCCAGGGGAAGGGGCTACACCTTC.

The chain employs TRBV4-1 and TRBJ1-3, with D possibly being TRBD1 (5 bases). Germline lookup yields CDR1 MGHRA and CDR2 YSYEKL. The CDR3 has 18 residues. Trimming removed 4 bases at V and 0 bases at J, with 19 bases between. The CDR3 region has the DNA TGCGCCAGCAGCCCCGGACCCCTGGAGGGGTTCTCTGGAAACACCATATATTTT. Translated, it gives CASSPGPLEGFSGNTIYF.

Comment on this clone: Relative to the germline gene, one junction end is altered; a read error may explain this. The chain carries TRBV28 and TRBJ2-1; D is unclear. The CDR3 is 11 residues long. CDR1 is MDHEN and CDR2 is SYDVKM in the germline V gene. CDR3 in DNA: TGTGCCAGTAGTTTGAGCTATGAGCAGTTCTTC. Encoded protein: CASSLSYEQFF.

This chain links TRBV15 with TRBJ1-2; D call uncertain. The CDR3 has 15 residues. With 0 bases removed from V and 2 bases from J, the gap between germline ends came to 10 bases. Germline CDR1 LNHNV, CDR2 YYDKDF (reference sequence). CDR3 amino acids: CATSRDVAKNYGYTF. In nucleotides, the CDR3 is TGTGCCACCAGCAGAGATGTAGCCAAAAACTATGGCTACACCTTC.

The genes are TRBV2 and TRBJ2-7; TRBD1 matches at 11 bases. Germline trimming cut 6 bases from V and 4 bases from J; bases unmatched to any gene: 2. Germline CDR1 reads SNHLY; CDR2 reads FYNNEI. The CDR3 consists of 13 residues. The CDR3 DNA sequence: TGTGCCAGCAGAGGGACAGGGGGTTACGAGCAGTACTTC. Translated: CASRGTGGYEQYF.

The rearrangement links TRBV15 to TRBJ2-5; D is uncertain. CDR3 length: 14 amino acids. Trimming removed 5 bases at V and 2 bases at J, with 12 bases between. Germline V lookup: CDR1 LNHNV, CDR2 YYDKDF (reference sequence). This chain's CDR3 is CATSHRQIQETQYF. In DNA, the CDR3 is TGTGCCACCAGCCACCGACAAATACAAGAGACCCAGTACTTC.

This sequence joins TRBV5-4 and TRBJ1-1; possible D gene TRBD1, 5 bases. CDR1 is SGHNT and CDR2 is YYREEE in the germline V gene (reference sequence). Deletions cut 3 bases from V and 2 bases from J, with 20 bases between. The CDR3 sequence is 17 residues long. The CDR3, as DNA: TGTGCCAGCAGCTCACAGACTGGGGGGGGAGCTAACACTGAAGCTTTCTTT. Translated: CASSSQTGGGANTEAFF.

The chain recombines TRBV18 with TRBJ1-4; TRBD1 agrees at 8 bases. The junction had 4 bases not matched to a gene; V was cut back by 5 bases and J by 2 bases. Germline lookup yields CDR1 KGHSH and CDR2 LQKENI. This CDR3 is 15 amino acids long. The CDR3 coding sequence is TGTGCCAGCTCATTACGGACAGGGACTAATGAAAAACTGTTTTTT. Encoded protein: CASSLRTGTNEKLFF.

V and J are TRBV10-3 and TRBJ2-5; 8 bases fit TRBD2. Germline lookup yields CDR1 ENHRY and CDR2 SYGVKD. The CDR3 loop spans 15 amino acids. Losses at the gene ends were 10 bases for V and 2 bases for J; bases not matched to a gene: 12. Here the CDR3 reads CATGGGGLPQETQYF. CDR3 DNA: TGTGCCACCGGGGGGGGCGGGCTACCACAAGAGACCCAGTACTTC.